The entry below gives a single T cell receptor (beta chain) sequence along with its context. Its antigen is unknown. TCRdb called the reads again in MiXCR, with one record for every CDR3 protein. The data hold approximately 990,000 distinct CDR3 sequences, with about a third observed a single time. This entry comes from a study of T cell repertoires in cytomegalovirus infection. About the study: Recently identified HLA-C-restricted CMV epitopes and well-studied HLA-B-restricted CMV epitopes were used by the study. Study-level points and caveats: Carriers of CMV plus the relevant HLA were identified by cumulative public TCR beta family frequency. Clonotype analysis showed dominance of the ex vivo response by HLA-C-restricted CMV-specific TCR beta clonotypes.

V was trimmed by 1 base and J by 3 bases, leaving 10 bases between them. Germline CDR1 is SGHRS and CDR2 is YFSETQ. This CDR3 is built from 14 residues. The sample here was cultured CD8+ T cells from PBMCs, taken from culture after CMV antigen stimulation. This receptor was taken from a human donor in good health (CMV status not recorded). Some clones in this sample may be carry-over from other donors' samples. The rearrangement links TRBV5-1 to TRBJ1-1; D not resolved. Here the CDR3 reads CASSLLSPDTEAFF. The CDR3 coding sequence is TGCGCCAGCAGCTTGCTATCCCCGGACACTGAAGCTTTCTTT.